A selection of T cell receptor beta chains follows, all from one sample in a study of cytomegalovirus exposure and HLA in healthy donors. The table came from immunoSEQ multiplex PCR; TCRdb's copy has only in-frame clones and leaves some out. Of 110,000 or so clones detected, around 74% appear once; the ten largest clones hold approximately 8.6%. Sequencing input: PBMCs. These receptors all come from a middle-aged woman in good health and CMV-seropositive. Both conserved end residues are part of each CDR3. The D gene is left open where the match is weak. Only part of the rows carry a size: once, few, many, or a class if the clone is expanded.

d_call	v_call	j_call	clone_size	cdr3_nt	cdr3_aa
TRBD2	TRBV28	TRBJ2-1	.	TGTGCCAGCAGTTCGCTCGGGGGGAGCTCCTACAATGAGCAGTTCTTC	CASSSLGGSSYNEQFF
.	TRBV4-1	TRBJ1-5	.	TGCGCCAGCAGCCAATTGGTCAGGGATAGCAATCAGCCCCAGCATTTT	CASSQLVRDSNQPQHF
TRBD2	TRBV7-9	TRBJ2-3	.	TGTTCCAGCAGCTTAGCGGGACTAGGAACAGATACGCAGTATTTT	CSSSLAGLGTDTQYF
.	TRBV6-5	TRBJ2-7	once	TGTGCCAGCAGTTACTCGAATATTTTACAGGTGGAAGAGCAGTACTTC	CASSYSNILQVEEQYF
.	TRBV11-3	TRBJ1-1	.	TGTGCCAGCAGCTTAGTAGGGGATTCTACTCCAGCTTTCTTT	CASSLVGDSTPAFF
TRBD2	TRBV23-1	TRBJ2-7	.	TGCGCAGGCCTGACGGGGGGACTATACGAGCAGTACTTC	CAGLTGGLYEQYF
.	TRBV7-2	TRBJ2-3	.	TGTGCCAGCAGCAGCCCCCAAGAGGCCACAGATACGCAGTATTTT	CASSSPQEATDTQYF
.	TRBV2	TRBJ1-2	.	TGTGCCAGCAGTGAAGATCGACTCAGGGGTGGCTACACCTTC	CASSEDRLRGGYTF
TRBD1	TRBV7-2	TRBJ2-7	.	TGTGCCAGCAGCTCTCCCGGGACAGGGGTTCCGTACTTC	CASSSPGTGVPYF
.	TRBV6-4	TRBJ1-6	.	TGTGCCAGCAGTGACTCGAGGGTTTCACCCCTCCACTTT	CASSDSRVSPLHF
TRBD2	TRBV4-2	TRBJ2-1	few	TGTGCCAGCAGCCAAGACGAGACTAGCGCCAATGAGCAGTTCTTC	CASSQDETSANEQFF
.	TRBV7-9	TRBJ1-2	.	TGTGCCAGCAGCTTAGCAGTCAGGGGAGTGGATGGCTACACCTTC	CASSLAVRGVDGYTF
.	TRBV27	TRBJ2-1	.	TGTGCCAGCAGTTTTGAAAACAGGGAGGGCCCAAAGCAGTTCTTC	CASSFENREGPKQFF
.	TRBV1	TRBJ1-6	few	TGCACCAGCAGCCAAGTCCCCGGAGGACCGCGAGCCCATAATTCACCCCTCCACTTT	CTSSQVPGGPRAHNSPLHF
.	TRBV19	TRBJ1-2	.	TGTGCCAGTAAAAGTCCCGGACTGACCAGGTATGGCTACACCTTC	CASKSPGLTRYGYTF
TRBD2	TRBV12-5	TRBJ2-7	.	TGTGCTAGTGGTTTGATGAGCCTAGCGGGACTTTACGAGCAGTACTTC	CASGLMSLAGLYEQYF
.	TRBV9	TRBJ1-5	.	TGTGCCAGCAGCCAAAGCTTCAATCAGCCCCAGCATTTT	CASSQSFNQPQHF
TRBD2	TRBV19	TRBJ2-1	.	TGTGCCAGTAGTAGGTTCCCTAGCGGGACTGATGAGCAGTTCTTC	CASSRFPSGTDEQFF
TRBD2	TRBV28	TRBJ2-5	few	TGTGCCAGCAGACCGATCAGTAGCGGGAGGGAGACCCAGTACTTC	CASRPISSGRETQYF
.	TRBV28	TRBJ2-1	.	TGTGCCAGCAGTTTACTATACAATGAGCAGTTCTTC	CASSLLYNEQFF
TRBD1	TRBV7-9	TRBJ2-5	.	TGTGCCAGCAGCCCCGGGACAGAAGAGACCCAGTACTTC	CASSPGTEETQYF
.	TRBV2	TRBJ2-7	.	TGTGCCAGCAGAGGTGGGCCCTTCGAGCAGTACTTC	CASRGGPFEQYF
TRBD1	TRBV7-8	TRBJ1-1	.	TGTGCCAGCAGCATTCCCGGGACAGGGGGGAACGCTGAAGCTTTCTTT	CASSIPGTGGNAEAFF